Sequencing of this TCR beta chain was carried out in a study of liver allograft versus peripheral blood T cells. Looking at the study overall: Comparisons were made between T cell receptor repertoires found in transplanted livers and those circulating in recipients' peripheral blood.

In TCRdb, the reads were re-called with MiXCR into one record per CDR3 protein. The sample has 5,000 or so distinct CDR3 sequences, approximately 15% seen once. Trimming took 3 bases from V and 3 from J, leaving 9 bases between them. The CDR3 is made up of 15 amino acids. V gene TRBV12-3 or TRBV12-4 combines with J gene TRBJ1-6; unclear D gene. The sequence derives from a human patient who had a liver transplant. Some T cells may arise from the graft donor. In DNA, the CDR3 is TGTGCCAGCAGTTTTGAGGGAGACTATAATTCACCCCTCCACTTT. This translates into CASSFEGDYNSPLHF.